This paragraph reports one T cell receptor (beta chain). The CDR3 has 12 amino acids. CDR1 and CDR2 (germline): SNHLY, FYNNEI. V was clipped by 6 bases and J by 8 bases; unmatched bases: 4. Clones were sequenced by immunoSEQ multiplex PCR, and TCRdb holds only the in-frame ones, with some missing. Among hundreds of thousands of clones, just under 85% were seen once, and the ten largest hold 8.9%. The sample comes from a study of blood T cell repertoires in COVID-19. As for the study in general: The analysed material was cDNA or gDNA that came from T cells, B-cell-depleted T cells, or PBMCs.

This TCR was sampled from a man at least 80 years old with acute or convalescent COVID-19. J is TRBJ1-1 and V is TRBV2, with TRBD1 identical over 9 bases. Sequenced input: peripheral blood. CDR3 sequence (DNA): TGTGCCAGCAGCGGACAGGGGTTAGAAGCTTTCTTT. It yields the protein CASSGQGLEAFF.